This TCR beta chain was captured by sequencing in a study of cytomegalovirus exposure and HLA in healthy donors. Findings and caveats of the study: The majority of CMV-associated TCR beta chains were reported as apparently HLA-restricted in a later analysis.

In regard to this clone: What it binds is not known.

The PCR ran on 60 Vbeta and 13 Jbeta primers. Produced via immunoSEQ multiplex PCR; TCRdb's table is partial and in-frame only. The data hold 100,000 to 130,000 clones, with over 80% observed a single time. CDR1 and CDR2 (germline): SNHLY, FYNNEI. The V and J ends lost 4 bases and 0 bases respectively, with 7 bases between them. This CDR3 comprises 14 residues. The rearrangement links TRBV2 to TRBJ1-5; D remains unclear. This sequence originates from a man aged 30-40 years in good health and CMV-seropositive. The sample was PBMCs. The chain's CDR3 is CASSAQISNQPQHF. For the CDR3, the DNA is TGTGCCAGCAGTGCCCAAATTAGCAATCAGCCCCAGCATTTT. Variable domain in full (rest from reference TRBV2 and TRBJ1-5): EPEVTQTPSHQVTQMGQEVILRCVPISNHLYFYWYRQILGQKVEFLVSFYNNEISEKSEIFDDQFSVERPDGSNFTLKIRSTKLEDSAMYFCASSAQISNQPQHFGDGTRLSIL.